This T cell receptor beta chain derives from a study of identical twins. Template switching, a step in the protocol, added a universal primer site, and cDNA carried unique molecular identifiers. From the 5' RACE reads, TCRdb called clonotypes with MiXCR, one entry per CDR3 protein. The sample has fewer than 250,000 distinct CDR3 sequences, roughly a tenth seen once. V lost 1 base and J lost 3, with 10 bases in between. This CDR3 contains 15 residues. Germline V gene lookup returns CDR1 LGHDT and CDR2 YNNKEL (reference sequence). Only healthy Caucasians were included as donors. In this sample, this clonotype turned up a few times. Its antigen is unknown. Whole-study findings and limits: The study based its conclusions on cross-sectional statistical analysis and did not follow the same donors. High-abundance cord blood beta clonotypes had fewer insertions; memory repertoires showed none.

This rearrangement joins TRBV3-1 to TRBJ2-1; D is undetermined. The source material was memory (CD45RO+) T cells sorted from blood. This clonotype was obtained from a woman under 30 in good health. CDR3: CASSQVGFDYNEQFF. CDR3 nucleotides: TGTGCCAGCAGCCAAGTAGGTTTCGACTACAATGAGCAGTTCTTC.